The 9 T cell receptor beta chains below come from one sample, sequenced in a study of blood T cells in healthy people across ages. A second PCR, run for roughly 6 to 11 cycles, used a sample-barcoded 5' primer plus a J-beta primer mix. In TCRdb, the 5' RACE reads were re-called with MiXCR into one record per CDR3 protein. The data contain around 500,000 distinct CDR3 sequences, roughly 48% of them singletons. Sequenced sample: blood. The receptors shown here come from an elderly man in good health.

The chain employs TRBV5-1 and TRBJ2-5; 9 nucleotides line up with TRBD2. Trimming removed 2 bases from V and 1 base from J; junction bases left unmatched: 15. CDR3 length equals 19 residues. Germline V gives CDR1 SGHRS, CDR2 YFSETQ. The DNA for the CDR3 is TGCGCCAGCAGCTTAAACCCGGCTGGGACTAGCTTAGGCCAAGAGACCCAGTACTTC. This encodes CASSLNPAGTSLGQETQYF.

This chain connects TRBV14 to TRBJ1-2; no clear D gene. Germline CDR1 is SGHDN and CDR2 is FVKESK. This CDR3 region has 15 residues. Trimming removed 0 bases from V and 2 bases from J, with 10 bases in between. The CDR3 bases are TGTGCCAGCAGCCAAGATGGGCAGATCAACTATGGCTACACCTTC. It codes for CASSQDGQINYGYTF.

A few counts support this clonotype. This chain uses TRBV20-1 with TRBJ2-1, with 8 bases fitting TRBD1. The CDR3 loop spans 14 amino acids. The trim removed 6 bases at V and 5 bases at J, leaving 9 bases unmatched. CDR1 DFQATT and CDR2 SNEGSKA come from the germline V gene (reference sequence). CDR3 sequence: CSAPGRTGNNEQFF. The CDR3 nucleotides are TGCAGTGCCCCGGGCCGGACAGGGAACAATGAGCAGTTCTTC.

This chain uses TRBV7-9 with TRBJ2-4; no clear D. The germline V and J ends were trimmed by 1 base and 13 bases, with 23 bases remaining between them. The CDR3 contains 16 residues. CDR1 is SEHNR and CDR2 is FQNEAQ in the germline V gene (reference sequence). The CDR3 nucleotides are TGTGCCAGCAGCTTAGTATGGCCCAGCACCCACAATGAGCAGTACTTC. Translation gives CASSLVWPSTHNEQYF.

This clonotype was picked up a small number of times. The CDR3 is CASSQRQGTYEQYF. The CDR3 DNA follows: TGTGCCAGCAGCCAACGACAGGGTACCTACGAGCAGTACTTC. V and J are TRBV7-2 and TRBJ2-1, with TRBD1 matching over 7 bases. The J call is doubtful: the DNA matches TRBJ2-7 better. The CDR3 extends over 14 amino acids. Looked up from germline, CDR1 is SGHTA and CDR2 is FQGNSA.

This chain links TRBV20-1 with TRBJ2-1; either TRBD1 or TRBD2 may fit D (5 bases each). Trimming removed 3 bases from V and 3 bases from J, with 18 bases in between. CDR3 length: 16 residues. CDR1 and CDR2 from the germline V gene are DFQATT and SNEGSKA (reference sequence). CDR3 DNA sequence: TGCAGTGCTAGGTCTCTCCGGGACGGGGTCTACAATGAGCAGTTCTTC. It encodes CSARSLRDGVYNEQFF.

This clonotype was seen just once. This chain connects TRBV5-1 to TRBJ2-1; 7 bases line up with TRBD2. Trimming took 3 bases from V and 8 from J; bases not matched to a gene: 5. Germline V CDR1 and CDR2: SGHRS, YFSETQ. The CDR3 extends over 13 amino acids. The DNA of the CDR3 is TGCGCCAGCAGCTCAATAGCGGGCGATGAGCAGTTCTTC. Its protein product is CASSSIAGDEQFF.

The CDR3 loop reads CASSQDVPGQGLYEQYF. CDR3 in DNA: TGCGCCAGCAGCCAAGATGTCCCGGGACAGGGGCTCTACGAGCAGTACTTC. This sequence joins TRBV4-3 and TRBJ2-7, with 10 positions matching TRBD1. CDR3 length: 17 residues. Germline CDR1 reads LGHNA; CDR2 reads YSLEER. V trimming: 0 bases; J trimming: 3 bases; junction bases outside the gene matches: 8.

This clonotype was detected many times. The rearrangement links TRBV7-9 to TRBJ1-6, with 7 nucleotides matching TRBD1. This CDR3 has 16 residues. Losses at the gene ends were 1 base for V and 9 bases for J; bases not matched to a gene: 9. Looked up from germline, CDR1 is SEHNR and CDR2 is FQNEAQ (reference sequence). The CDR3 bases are TGTGCCAGCAGCTTAGGGGACAGTGGCCGCGGTTCACCCCTCCACTTT. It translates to CASSLGDSGRGSPLHF. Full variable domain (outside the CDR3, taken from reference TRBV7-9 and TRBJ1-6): DTGVSQNPRHKITKRGQNVTFRCDPISEHNRLYWYRQTLGQGPEFLTYFQNEAQLEKSRLLSDRFSAERPKGSFSTLEIQRTEQGDSAMYLCASSLGDSGRGSPLHFGNGTRLTVT.